These 8 T cell receptor beta chains came from one sample sequenced in a study of radiotherapy plus CTLA-4 blockade in lung cancer. TCRdb's copy holds only in-frame clones and misses some; the assay was immunoSEQ multiplex PCR. The sample carries tens of thousands of clones, around 63% recorded once. Sequenced material: peripheral blood, taken from a patient treated with radiotherapy plus ipilimumab. Receptor source: a human donor with non-small cell lung cancer who had a partial response to radiotherapy plus ipilimumab.

This chain joins TRBV5-8 and TRBJ1-5; D may be TRBD1 (6 bases). Germline V gene sequence: CDR1 SGHTS, CDR2 YDEGEE. CDR3 size: 13 residues. Trimming left V 3 bases short and J 3 bases short, with 7 bases between. In DNA, the CDR3 is TGTGCCAGCAGCTGGGACATCAATCAGCCCCAGCATTTT. Translating gives CASSWDINQPQHF.

This clone appeared a few times. The chain uses TRBV19 and TRBJ2-2; 9 bases align to TRBD1. The length of the CDR3 is 14 residues. Trimming cost V 5 bases and J 6 bases; bases outside gene matches: 4. Germline CDR1 is LNHDA and CDR2 is SQIVND (reference sequence). CDR3 bases: TGTGCCAGTAGTGCCTGGACAGGGGCCGGGGAGCTGTTTTTT. Translating gives CASSAWTGAGELFF.

In its sample, this clone was seen once. The chain uses TRBV4-2 and TRBJ1-6; D may be TRBD1 (5 bases). This CDR3 comprises 15 residues. Trimming shortened V by 4 bases and J by 6 bases, and 13 bases separated the two germline ends. CDR1 and CDR2 (germline): LGHNA, YNFKEQ. DNA of the CDR3: TGTGCCAGCAGCCCCCGCGGGGGAGGTAATTCACCCCTCCACTTT. Translation: CASSPRGGGNSPLHF.

The rearrangement joins TRBV4-2 to TRBJ2-1; 8 bases agree with TRBD1. This CDR3 is built from 15 residues. J was trimmed by 8 bases and V by 2 bases; bases with no gene match: 8. Per germline, CDR1 LGHNA and CDR2 YNFKEQ. The CDR3 here is CASSQRDRLRDEQFF. In DNA, the CDR3 is TGTGCCAGCAGCCAAAGGGACAGGTTGAGGGATGAGCAGTTCTTC.

This clone appeared a single time. The chain combines TRBV2 with TRBJ1-1; D perhaps matches TRBD1 (6 bases). The CDR3 has 13 residues. Germline V gene data show CDR1 as SNHLY and CDR2 as FYNNEI. V shed 2 bases and J shed 4 bases, with 8 bases lying between them. CDR3 protein: CASSENRVTEAFF. CDR3 sequence (DNA): TGTGCCAGCAGTGAAAACAGGGTCACTGAAGCTTTCTTT.

The chain combines TRBV4-1 with TRBJ2-1; 7 bases map to TRBD1. Trimming removed 1 base from V and 1 base from J; junction bases left unmatched: 4. From germline, CDR1 is MGHRA and CDR2 YSYEKL. This CDR3 region has 16 residues. CDR3 in amino acids: CASSQADRASYNEQFF. The CDR3 DNA sequence: TGCGCCAGCAGCCAAGCAGACAGGGCTTCCTACAATGAGCAGTTCTTC.

V is TRBV7-9 and J is TRBJ2-2; 12 positions match TRBD2. V gave up 6 bases and J gave up 7 bases; unmatched junction bases: 9. Germline lookup yields CDR1 SEHNR and CDR2 FQNEAQ (reference sequence). The CDR3 runs 16 residues. The CDR3 sequence is CASRAASGGADGELFF. The DNA of the CDR3 is TGTGCCAGCAGAGCTGCTAGCGGGGGGGCCGACGGGGAGCTGTTTTTT.

This clone was detected ten times or more. A junction boundary mismatches the germline segment, possibly from a read error. The J gene is TRBJ2-1, the V gene TRBV7-8, with TRBD1 as a possible D gene (7 bases). This CDR3 comprises 12 residues. Germline assignment: CDR1 SGHVS and CDR2 FQNEAQ. CDR3 coding DNA: TGTGCCAGCAGCCCCCCCAGAGGGGGCGGGGTCTTC. This gives the protein CASSPPRGGGVF.